This T cell receptor (beta chain) derives from a study of OX40 agonist ivuxolimab in advanced cancers. Study observations and caveats: Antigen specificity remained undetermined for the expanded peripheral T cells. Low normalized T-cell clonal expansion was additionally recorded for some nonresponders.

Worth noting for this clone: Antigen unknown.

Some clones are missing from TCRdb's copy, which holds only in-frame ones; the method was immunoSEQ multiplex PCR. The sample yields around 86,000 clones, over 75% seen once. The CDR3 is 15 residues long. The germline V gene encodes CDR1 MNHNY and CDR2 SVGAGI (reference sequence). The J segment lost 5 bases and the V segment lost 0 bases, leaving 4 bases of the junction unmatched. The material was CD4+ or CD8+ T cells sorted from blood, obtained in a trial of the OX40 agonist ivuxolimab. The chain uses TRBV6-6 and TRBJ2-5, with 9 bases that match TRBD1. This receptor was obtained from an adult with an advanced solid tumor such as melanoma, head and neck, liver or kidney cancer. The DNA of the CDR3 is TGTGCCAGCAGTTACTCCGGACAGGGGAGTGAGACCCAGTACTTC. Protein sequence: CASSYSGQGSETQYF.